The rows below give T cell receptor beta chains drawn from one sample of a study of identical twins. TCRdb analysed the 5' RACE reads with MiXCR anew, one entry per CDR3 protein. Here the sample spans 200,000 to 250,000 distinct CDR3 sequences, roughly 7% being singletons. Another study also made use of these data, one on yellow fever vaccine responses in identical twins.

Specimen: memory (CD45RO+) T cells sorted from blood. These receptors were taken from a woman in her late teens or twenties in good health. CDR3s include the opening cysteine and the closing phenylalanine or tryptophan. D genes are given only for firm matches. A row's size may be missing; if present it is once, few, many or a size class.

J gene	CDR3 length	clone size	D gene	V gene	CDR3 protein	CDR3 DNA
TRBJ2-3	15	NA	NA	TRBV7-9	CASSLDPASTDTQYF	TGTGCCAGCAGCTTAGACCCTGCTAGCACAGATACGCAGTATTTT
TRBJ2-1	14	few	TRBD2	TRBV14	CASSLRGGYNEQFF	TGTGCCAGCAGCCTACGGGGGGGATACAATGAGCAGTTCTTC
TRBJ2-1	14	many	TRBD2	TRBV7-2	CASSVPGRGNEQFF	TGTGCCAGCAGCGTTCCAGGGAGGGGCAATGAGCAGTTCTTC
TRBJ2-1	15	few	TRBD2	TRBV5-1	CASSSSSGGAGEQFF	TGCGCCAGCAGCTCCTCTAGCGGGGGGGCCGGTGAGCAGTTCTTC
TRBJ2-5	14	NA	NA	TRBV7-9	CASSRIYTQETQYF	TGTGCCAGCAGCCGGATTTACACCCAAGAGACCCAGTACTTC
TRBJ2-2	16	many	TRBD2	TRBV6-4	CASSPGTSGGTGELFF	TGTGCCAGCAGTCCTGGGACTAGCGGGGGAACCGGGGAGCTGTTTTTT
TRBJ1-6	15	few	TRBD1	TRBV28	CASSLPGTGVSPLHF	TGTGCCAGCAGTTTACCCGGGACAGGGGTCTCACCCCTCCACTTT
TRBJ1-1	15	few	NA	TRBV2	CATQSGGSLMSEAFF	TGTGCCACCCAGTCCGGAGGCTCCCTTATGTCTGAAGCTTTCTTT
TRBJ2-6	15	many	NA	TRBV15	CATSNGDSGANVLTF	TGTGCCACCAGCAACGGGGACTCTGGGGCCAACGTCCTGACTTTC
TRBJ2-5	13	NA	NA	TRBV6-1	CASSRNRQETQYF	TGTGCCAGCAGCCGGAATCGCCAAGAGACCCAGTACTTC
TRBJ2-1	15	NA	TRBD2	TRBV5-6	CASSLPGTSYNEQFF	TGTGCCAGCAGCTTGCCCGGGACTAGCTACAATGAGCAGTTCTTC
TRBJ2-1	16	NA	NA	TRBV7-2	CASSLARTNRYNEQFF	TGTGCCAGCAGCTTAGCGCGTACTAATAGATACAATGAGCAGTTCTTC
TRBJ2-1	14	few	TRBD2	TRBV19	CATRSGGARNEQFF	TGTGCCACCCGAAGCGGGGGGGCTCGTAATGAGCAGTTCTTC
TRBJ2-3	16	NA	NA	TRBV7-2	CASSFHWGSDTDTQYF	TGTGCCAGCAGCTTCCATTGGGGATCTGACACAGATACGCAGTATTTT
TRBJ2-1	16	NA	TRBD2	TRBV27	CASSLIPGGPFNEQFF	TGTGCCAGCAGTTTAATCCCGGGAGGGCCCTTTAATGAGCAGTTCTTC
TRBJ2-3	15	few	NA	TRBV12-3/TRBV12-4	CASSFVWRSADTQYF	TGTGCCAGCAGTTTTGTCTGGAGATCGGCAGATACGCAGTATTTT
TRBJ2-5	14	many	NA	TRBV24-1	CATSDRAEQETQYF	TGTGCCACCAGTGATCGAGCAGAACAAGAGACCCAGTACTTC
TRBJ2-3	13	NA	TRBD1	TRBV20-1	CSAYRGGTDTQYF	TGCAGTGCTTACAGGGGAGGCACAGATACGCAGTATTTT
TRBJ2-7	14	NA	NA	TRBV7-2	CASSLGTGVGEQYF	TGTGCCAGCAGCTTAGGGACGGGAGTGGGGGAGCAGTACTTC
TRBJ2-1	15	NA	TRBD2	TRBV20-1	CSARGTSGRRYEQFF	TGCAGTGCTAGAGGGACTAGCGGGAGAAGGTATGAGCAGTTCTTC
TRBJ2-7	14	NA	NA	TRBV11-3	CASSLVDGSYEQYF	TGTGCCAGCAGCTTAGTCGACGGGTCCTACGAGCAGTACTTC
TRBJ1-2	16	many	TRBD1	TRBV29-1	CSVSGGLTGVNYGYTF	TGCAGCGTGTCAGGGGGACTGACAGGGGTGAACTATGGCTACACCTTC
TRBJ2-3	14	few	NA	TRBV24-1	CATSKLGVTDTQYF	TGTGCCACCAGTAAACTCGGGGTCACAGATACGCAGTATTTT
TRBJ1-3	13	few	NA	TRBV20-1	CSARGRAPGTIYF	TGCAGTGCTAGAGGTCGGGCTCCCGGGACCATATATTTT
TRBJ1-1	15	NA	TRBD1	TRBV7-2	CASSPGAGQGHPAFF	TGTGCCAGCAGCCCGGGGGCGGGACAGGGCCACCCAGCTTTCTTT
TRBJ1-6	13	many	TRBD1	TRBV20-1	CSAQDRGLPPLHF	TGCAGTGCCCAGGACAGGGGGCTTCCACCCCTCCACTTT
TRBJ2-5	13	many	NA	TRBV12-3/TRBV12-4	CASSPQGYETQYF	TGTGCCAGCAGCCCACAGGGCTATGAGACCCAGTACTTC
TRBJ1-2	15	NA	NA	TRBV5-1	CASSLARGQVYGYTF	TGCGCCAGCAGCTTGGCCCGGGGCCAAGTGTATGGCTACACCTTC
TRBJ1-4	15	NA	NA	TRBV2	CASSEGAGSGEKLFF	TGTGCCAGCAGTGAAGGTGCAGGGTCTGGTGAAAAACTGTTTTTT
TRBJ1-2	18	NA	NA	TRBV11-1	CASSYPGGGTPIIGGYTF	TGTGCCAGCAGCTACCCCGGCGGAGGGACCCCTATAATCGGGGGCTACACCTTC
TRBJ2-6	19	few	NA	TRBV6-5	CASSYGKGTTRSGANVLTF	TGTGCCAGCAGTTACGGGAAGGGGACGACCCGCTCTGGGGCCAACGTCCTGACTTTC
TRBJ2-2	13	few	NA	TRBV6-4	CASSESDTGELFF	TGTGCCAGCAGTGAATCGGACACCGGGGAGCTGTTTTTT
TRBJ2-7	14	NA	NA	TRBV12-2	CASRFLAGSYEQYF	TGTGCAAGTCGCTTCCTAGCGGGCTCCTACGAGCAGTACTTC
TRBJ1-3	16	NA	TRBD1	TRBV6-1	CASTQGQLISGNTIYF	TGTGCCAGCACCCAGGGACAGTTAATCTCTGGAAACACCATATATTTT
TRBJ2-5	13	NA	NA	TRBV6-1	CASSERWEETQYF	TGTGCCAGCAGTGAAAGGTGGGAAGAGACCCAGTACTTC
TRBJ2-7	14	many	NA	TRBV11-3	CASSLGAGGYEQYF	TGTGCCAGCAGCTTAGGGGCAGGGGGGTACGAGCAGTACTTC
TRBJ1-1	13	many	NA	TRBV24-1	CATSDFTGTEAFF	TGTGCCACCAGTGATTTTACAGGGACTGAAGCTTTCTTT
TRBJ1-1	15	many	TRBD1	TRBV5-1	CASSLAKGAWTEAFF	TGCGCCAGCAGCTTGGCCAAGGGGGCATGGACTGAAGCTTTCTTT
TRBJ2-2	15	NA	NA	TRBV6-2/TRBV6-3	CASSYWTLNTGELFF	TGTGCCAGCAGTTACTGGACTCTTAACACCGGGGAGCTGTTTTTT
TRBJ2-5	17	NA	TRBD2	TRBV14	CASSQDRLAVSQETQYF	TGTGCCAGCAGCCAAGATCGACTAGCGGTCTCTCAGGAGACCCAGTACTTC
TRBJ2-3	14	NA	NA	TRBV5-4	CASSLAWGADTQYF	TGTGCCAGCAGCTTGGCGTGGGGGGCAGATACGCAGTATTTT
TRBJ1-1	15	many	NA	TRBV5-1	CASSFAYRAGTEAFF	TGCGCCAGCAGCTTTGCGTACAGGGCCGGCACTGAAGCTTTCTTT
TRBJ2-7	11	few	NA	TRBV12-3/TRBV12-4	CASRRGSEQYF	TGTGCCAGCAGGAGGGGTTCCGAGCAGTACTTC
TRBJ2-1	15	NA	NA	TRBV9	CASSFQTEAYNEQFF	TGTGCCAGCAGCTTTCAGACGGAAGCCTACAATGAGCAGTTCTTC
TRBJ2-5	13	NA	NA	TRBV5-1	CASSLTRGETQYF	TGCGCCAGCAGCTTAACCAGGGGAGAGACCCAGTACTTC
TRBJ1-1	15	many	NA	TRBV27	CASSKGREKNTEAFF	TGTGCCAGCAGTAAAGGTAGGGAGAAGAACACTGAAGCTTTCTTT
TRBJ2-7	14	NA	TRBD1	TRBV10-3	CAIKPTGNSYEQYF	TGTGCCATCAAACCGACAGGGAACTCCTACGAGCAGTACTTC
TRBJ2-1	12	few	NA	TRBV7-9	CASSTRPSEQFF	TGTGCCAGCAGCACTAGACCCTCGGAGCAGTTCTTC
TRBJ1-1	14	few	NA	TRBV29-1	CSVREDSMNTEAFF	TGCAGCGTTCGGGAGGATTCCATGAACACTGAAGCTTTCTTT
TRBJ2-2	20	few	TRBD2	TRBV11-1	CASSSDLGRIRGRDTGELFF	TGTGCCAGCAGCTCTGACCTAGGGAGGATTCGCGGGAGGGACACCGGGGAGCTGTTTTTT
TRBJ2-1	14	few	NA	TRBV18	CASSPNRAYNEQFF	TGTGCCAGCTCACCGAACCGGGCCTACAATGAGCAGTTCTTC
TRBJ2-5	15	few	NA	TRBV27	CASRNRRGRGETQYF	TGTGCCAGCAGGAACCGCAGGGGACGAGGAGAGACCCAGTACTTC
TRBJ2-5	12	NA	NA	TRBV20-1	CSARVPDSSKYF	TGCAGTGCTAGAGTGCCGGACTCCTCTAAGTACTTC
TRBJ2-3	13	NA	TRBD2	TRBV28	CASSFSAGKTQYF	TGTGCCAGCAGTTTTTCAGCGGGGAAAACGCAGTATTTT
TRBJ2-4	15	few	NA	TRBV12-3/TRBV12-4	CASRHRKLAKNIQYF	TGTGCCAGCAGACACAGGAAACTAGCCAAAAACATTCAGTACTTC
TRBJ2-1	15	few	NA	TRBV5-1	CASGTGLQSPWEQFF	TGCGCCAGCGGGACCGGACTGCAATCCCCTTGGGAGCAGTTCTTC
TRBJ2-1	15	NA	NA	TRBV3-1	CASSQAGQPPMKQFF	TGTGCCAGCAGCCAAGCGGGACAACCTCCAATGAAGCAGTTCTTC
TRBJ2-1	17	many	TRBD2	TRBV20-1	CSAIIRATSGRASEQFF	TGCAGTGCAATAATTAGGGCGACTAGCGGGAGGGCCAGTGAGCAGTTCTTC
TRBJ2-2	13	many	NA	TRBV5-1	CASSPIINRELFF	TGCGCCAGCAGCCCTATAATTAACCGGGAGCTGTTTTTT
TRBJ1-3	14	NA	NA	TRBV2	CASKGHISGNTIYF	TGTGCCAGCAAGGGACACATCTCTGGAAACACCATATATTTT